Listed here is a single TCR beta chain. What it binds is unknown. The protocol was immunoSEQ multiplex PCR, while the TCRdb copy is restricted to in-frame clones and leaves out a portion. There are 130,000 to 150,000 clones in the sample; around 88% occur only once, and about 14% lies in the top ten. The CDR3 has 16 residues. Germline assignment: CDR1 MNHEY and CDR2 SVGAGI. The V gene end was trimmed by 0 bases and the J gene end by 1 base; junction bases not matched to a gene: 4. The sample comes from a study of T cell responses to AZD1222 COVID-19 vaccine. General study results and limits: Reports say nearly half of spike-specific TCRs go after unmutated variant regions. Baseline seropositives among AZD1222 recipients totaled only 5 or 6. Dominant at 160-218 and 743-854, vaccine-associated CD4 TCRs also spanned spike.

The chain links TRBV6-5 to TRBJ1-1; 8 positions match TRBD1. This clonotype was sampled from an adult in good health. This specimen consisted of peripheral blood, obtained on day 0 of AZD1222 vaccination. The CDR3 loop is CASSYSRTGRNTEAFF. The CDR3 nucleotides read TGTGCCAGCAGTTACTCTCGGACAGGGCGGAACACTGAAGCTTTCTTT.